Listed below are T cell receptor beta chains from one sample, sequenced in a study of CD8+ T cells in alopecia areata. Generated by immunoSEQ multiplex PCR, the TCRdb table keeps only in-frame clones and is missing some. The sample carries 200,000 to 250,000 clones, around two fifths recorded once. This sample comprised CD4+ T cells sorted from blood, obtained between weeks 30 and 35, from a patient treated with tofacitinib. The receptor source for this set is a human donor with alopecia areata. CDR3s include the opening cysteine and the closing phenylalanine or tryptophan. A D gene is named only where the DNA matches it firmly. Clone size appears in some rows only: once, few, many, or a class for an expanded clone.

17 | NA | TRBJ2-3 | TRBV19 | few | TGTGCCAGTAGTATAGATCGAGCAGAAAGTTTCACAGATACGCAGTATTTT | CASSIDRAESFTDTQYF
15 | TRBD1 | TRBJ1-4 | TRBV2 | few | TGTGCCAGCAGTGAAACAGGGGATGTCGGTGAAAAACTGTTTTTT | CASSETGDVGEKLFF
17 | NA | TRBJ2-5 | TRBV7-2 | NA | TGTGCCAGCAGCTATTACGGAAGGGGACGGATAAAAGAGACCCAGTACTTC | CASSYYGRGRIKETQYF
14 | NA | TRBJ1-5 | TRBV5-5 | NA | TGTGCCAGCAGCGAAGGGAGGAGCAATCAGCCCCAGCATTTT | CASSEGRSNQPQHF
12 | NA | TRBJ2-1 | TRBV7-2 | few | TGTGCCAGCAGCTTATCAGGGGTTGAGCAGTTCTTC | CASSLSGVEQFF
13 | NA | TRBJ2-7 | TRBV6-5 | NA | TGTGCCAGCAGGAGGACAGTCACCTACGAGCAGTACTTC | CASRRTVTYEQYF
15 | TRBD1 | TRBJ2-6 | TRBV19 | few | TGTGCCAGTAGTTCAGGGGGCGCCGGGGCCAACGTCCTGACTTTC | CASSSGGAGANVLTF
15 | NA | TRBJ1-2 | TRBV30 | NA | TGTGCCTGGAGTCGTCCCAGATCCACTAACTATGGCTACACCTTC | CAWSRPRSTNYGYTF
12 | NA | TRBJ1-2 | TRBV30 | NA | TGTGCCTGGACTAAGGGGCAGTATTATGCCACCTTC | CAWTKGQYYATF
11 | NA | TRBJ2-5 | TRBV29-1 | NA | TGCAGCGTGCTAGGCAAAGAGACCCAGTACTTC | CSVLGKETQYF
15 | NA | TRBJ2-1 | TRBV15 | many | TGTGCCACCAGCAGAGCGGGGGACTCCTACAATGAGCAGTTCTTC | CATSRAGDSYNEQFF
13 | NA | TRBJ2-6 | TRBV7-8 | NA | TGTGCCACCCACAGAGTTGGGGCCAACGTCCTGACTTTC | CATHRVGANVLTF
15 | NA | TRBJ2-7 | TRBV7-9 | few | TGTGCCAGCAGCTCCCGCTCCTGGGGTTCCTACGAGCAGTACTTC | CASSSRSWGSYEQYF
14 | NA | TRBJ2-5 | TRBV19 | NA | TGTGCCAGTAGTATGGGTCTGACCCAAGAGACCCAGTACTTC | CASSMGLTQETQYF
12 | NA | TRBJ1-2 | TRBV30 | NA | TGTGCCTGGAGTGAAGATGAACGGCGCTACACCTTC | CAWSEDERRYTF
13 | NA | TRBJ2-1 | TRBV5-1 | few | TGCGCCAGCAGCTTGGTCAGTACGAATGAGCAGTTCTTC | CASSLVSTNEQFF
13 | NA | TRBJ1-1 | TRBV5-4 | few | TGTGCCAGCAGCTCTAAGGTGAACACTGAAGCTTTCTTT | CASSSKVNTEAFF
14 | NA | TRBJ2-3 | TRBV19 | few | TGTGCCAGTAGTATAGACGCGACCACAGATACGCAGTATTTT | CASSIDATTDTQYF
15 | NA | TRBJ1-6 | TRBV7-2 | few | TGTGCCAGCAGCTCCCCGCAGGGCGGTAATTCACCCCTCCACTTT | CASSSPQGGNSPLHF
14 | TRBD2 | TRBJ2-7 | TRBV5-1 | NA | TGCGCCAGCAGCCGAGCGGGAGCAACCTACGAGCAGTACTTC | CASSRAGATYEQYF
14 | NA | TRBJ2-3 | TRBV5-1 | few | TGCGCCAGCACGAGGGGGGAACCCACAGATACGCAGTATTTT | CASTRGEPTDTQYF
14 | TRBD2 | TRBJ2-3 | TRBV6-5 | NA | TGTGCCAGCAGTCCGGGGGGGGTTACAGATACGCAGTATTTT | CASSPGGVTDTQYF
14 | NA | TRBJ2-5 | TRBV7-8 | few | TGTGCCAGCAGCTCTCCCTGGGGACGGGAGACCCAGTACTTC | CASSSPWGRETQYF
13 | NA | TRBJ1-2 | TRBV7-9 | once | TGTGCCAGCAATCCGGGGGGAGACTATGGCTACACCTTC | CASNPGGDYGYTF
14 | NA | TRBJ1-4 | TRBV30 | few | TGTGCCTGGAGGGGGACGGGAACTAGCGAAAAACTGTTTTTT | CAWRGTGTSEKLFF
15 | TRBD1 | TRBJ1-2 | TRBV6-5 | NA | TGTGCCAGCAGTTACTCGGGACAGGGGAACTATGGCTACACCTTC | CASSYSGQGNYGYTF
11 | NA | TRBJ2-7 | TRBV28 | NA | TGTGCCAGCAGTTGGTCCTACGAGCAGTACTTC | CASSWSYEQYF
13 | NA | TRBJ2-7 | TRBV30 | NA | TGTGCCTGGAGTGTACGTTCGGGGTACGAGCAGTACTTC | CAWSVRSGYEQYF
16 | TRBD1 | TRBJ1-2 | TRBV6-1 | few | TGTGCCAGCAGTGACCGGGACAGGGGGCGATCGTATGGCTACACCTTC | CASSDRDRGRSYGYTF
17 | NA | TRBJ1-2 | TRBV5-1 | NA | TGCGCCAGCAGCCCGTCGGGCATAGGAGTTACGCTCTATGGCTACACCTTC | CASSPSGIGVTLYGYTF
12 | NA | TRBJ1-1 | TRBV19 | NA | TGTGCCAGTAGTATCGGTCGAGCTGAAGCTTTCTTT | CASSIGRAEAFF
15 | NA | TRBJ1-4 | TRBV29-1 | few | TGCAGCGTTAAAGAAGGGGTAGCAACTAATGAAAAACTGTTTTTT | CSVKEGVATNEKLFF
13 | TRBD1 | TRBJ1-2 | TRBV29-1 | few | TGCAGCGTCGAGCGACAGGGGGCCGGGCGCTACACCTTC | CSVERQGAGRYTF
14 | NA | TRBJ1-1 | TRBV29-1 | NA | TGCAGCGTTGTCCACTTAGGGGGGAACACTGAAGCTTTCTTT | CSVVHLGGNTEAFF
13 | NA | TRBJ1-2 | TRBV2 | NA | TGTGCCAGCATTATCGGGACGGCCTATGGCTACACCTTC | CASIIGTAYGYTF
16 | TRBD2 | TRBJ2-1 | TRBV5-6 | NA | TGTGCCAGCAGCTTGGAGGTAGCGGGAGGCGCTAATGAGCAGTTCTTC | CASSLEVAGGANEQFF
13 | NA | TRBJ1-2 | TRBV19 | NA | TGTGCCAGTAGAGTGGGTTATAACTATGGCTACACCTTC | CASRVGYNYGYTF
13 | NA | TRBJ1-1 | TRBV6-1 | NA | TGTGCCAGCATCATAACAGGGAACACTGAAGCTTTCTTT | CASIITGNTEAFF
16 | TRBD1 | TRBJ2-3 | TRBV5-4 | NA | TGTGCCAGCAGCTTCGACCAGGGGGCAGGCACAGATACGCAGTATTTT | CASSFDQGAGTDTQYF
14 | TRBD1 | TRBJ2-7 | TRBV6-5 | NA | TGTGCCAGCAGTCCACAGGGGGCGGTCTCCGAGCAGTACTTC | CASSPQGAVSEQYF
12 | NA | TRBJ1-5 | TRBV15 | few | TGTGCCACCAGCAGAGATAACCAGCCCCAGCATTTT | CATSRDNQPQHF
12 | NA | TRBJ2-3 | TRBV30 | few | TGTGCCTGGACAGGCAGCACAGATACGCAGTATTTT | CAWTGSTDTQYF
12 | NA | TRBJ1-5 | TRBV19 | many | TGTGCCAGTAGTTTTCCTTTAGGGCCCCAGCATTTT | CASSFPLGPQHF
14 | NA | TRBJ1-6 | TRBV30 | few | TGTGCCTGGAGTCTCCAGGGAGGTGATTCACCCCTCCACTTT | CAWSLQGGDSPLHF
13 | TRBD1 | TRBJ1-1 | TRBV6-5 | NA | TGTGCCAGCAGGTACAGGGGTCACACTGAAGCTTTCTTT | CASRYRGHTEAFF
13 | NA | TRBJ1-2 | TRBV7-9 | NA | TGTGCCACAACGAGGCGGGGAAACTATGGCTACACCTTC | CATTRRGNYGYTF
14 | NA | TRBJ2-4 | TRBV5-1 | NA | TGCGCCAGCAGCTTGGCCGCCGGGTCAGACATTCAGTACTTC | CASSLAAGSDIQYF
15 | NA | TRBJ1-4 | TRBV9 | NA | TGTGCCAGCAGCCCCGACGGACAGTTTAATGAAAAACTGTTTTTT | CASSPDGQFNEKLFF
13 | NA | TRBJ2-1 | TRBV5-1 | NA | TGCGCCAGCAGCTTGAAAGTGGATAATGAGCAGTTCTTC | CASSLKVDNEQFF
11 | NA | TRBJ2-7 | TRBV30 | NA | TGTGCCTACCGGTGGGGCTACGAGCAGTACTTC | CAYRWGYEQYF
14 | NA | TRBJ1-2 | TRBV30 | NA | TGTGCCTGGTCCCTGGGCCATTATTCCACTGGCTACGCCTTC | CAWSLGHYSTGYAF
11 | NA | TRBJ2-7 | TRBV5-6 | once | TGTGCCAGCAGCTTAGGTCCGGAGCAGTACTTC | CASSLGPEQYF
15 | TRBD1 | TRBJ2-7 | TRBV5-1 | NA | TGCGCCAGCAGTCAAAACACACGGGACAGGGGCGGGCAGTACTTC | CASSQNTRDRGGQYF
12 | NA | TRBJ2-7 | TRBV5-1 | NA | TGCGCCAGCAGCTTGGAAAGGGGCGAGCAGTACTTC | CASSLERGEQYF
13 | NA | TRBJ1-5 | TRBV23-1 | few | TGCGCCAGCGGCCGGGACGATAATCAGCCCCAGCATTTT | CASGRDDNQPQHF